This TCR beta chain was identified during a study of T cells in Graves' hyperthyroidism and ophthalmopathy. Thyroid ultrasound, orbital computed tomography, clinical symptoms, and serum thyroxine and TRAb underpinned diagnoses. This CDR3 is 11 amino acids long. Between the trimmed V and J ends, which lost 6 bases and 2 bases, there was a span of 4 bases. Germline V gene lookup returns CDR1 ENHRY and CDR2 SYGVKD. Regarding this clonotype: Its antigen is unidentified.

Researchers took RNA transcripts and amplified the TCR beta CDR3 regions from them. The HTBI primer set was used in a first-round RT-PCR of the TCR CDR3. TCRdb ran MiXCR on the multiplex PCR reads and lists one entry per CDR3 protein. The data contain roughly 500,000 distinct CDR3 sequences, 35% to 55% of them singletons. Study results and limitations: It was a median approximately 6.9 months before onset that the model predicted ophthalmopathy.

The chain has TRBV10-3 and TRBJ1-1; no firm D call. The clonotype originates from an adult woman with Graves' disease, either hyperthyroidism or ophthalmopathy (not recorded which). Sample: peripheral blood or thyroid tissue (not recorded which). The CDR3: CAIRVNTEAFF. In nucleotides, the CDR3 is TGTGCCATCAGGGTTAACACTGAAGCTTTCTTT.